This TCR beta chain was recovered during a study of Ad26.COV2.S vaccination and SARS-CoV-2 variants (dated by TCRdb to 2020 to 2023). Notes on the research overall: Donors in the vaccine arm were drawn from COV1001, a multicentre, randomized, double-blind, placebo-controlled phase I-IIa trial testing Ad26.COV2.S in healthy adults. Sequencing of the TCRbeta repertoire served to evaluate the specificity and breadth of SARS-CoV-2-reactive T cell receptors following Ad26.COV2.S vaccination. Throughout the experiments and outcome assessment, investigators stayed blinded to trial group allocation. Dosing of Ad26.COV2.S was intramuscular, at either 5x10^10 or 1x10^11 viral particles, delivered as one shot or as two shots spaced 56 days apart. The TCR-sequenced set comprised about 32 samples: around 20 Ad26.COV2.S vaccine recipients, 5 placebo recipients and 8 SARS-CoV-2 convalescent individuals. Participants in the trial were split at random into five groups of five each, receiving low-dose or high-dose Ad26.COV2.S once or twice, or else placebo on both occasions. Results and caveats for the whole study, not just this receptor: The study was not powered to compare responses between vaccine doses or regimens. Spike-specific TCR breadth was higher in Ad26.COV2.S recipients than in placebo recipients (P = 0.0014). After vaccination, spike-specific CD8+ and CD4+ T cell responses were reported to show substantial breadth. The authors noted that total T cell responses may have been underestimated by the TCR breadth and depth analyses. Comparable non-spike TCR breadth was observed between vaccine and placebo recipients, consistent with only spike being contained in the vaccine.

On this clone: It has no known antigen specificity. No per-base quality is available; no much larger clone lies one base away.

From the cysteine up to the phenylalanine, the CDR3 has a length of 14 residues. CDR3 DNA is the only sequence kept; it has 42 bases, read in frame from the first base. CDR1 and CDR2 are drawn from the germline V gene (reference sequence): SEHNR, FQNEAQ. A distance of 13 bases separates the germline ends of V and J, which lose 2 bases and 6 bases respectively. The immunoSEQ Assay was used to sequence TCRbeta CDR3 regions. After extraction, genomic DNA underwent amplification by bias-controlled multiplex PCR, followed by high-throughput sequencing. The authors' pipeline ran thus. To quantify the absolute abundance of every unique TCRbeta CDR3 region, sequences were collapsed and filtered. T cell fraction was estimated by normalization of TCRbeta template counts to usable DNA, with usable DNA being measured through amplification of reference genes present in all nucleated cells. Repertoire TCRs were annotated as SARS-CoV-2-specific when V gene, CDR3 amino acid sequence and J gene were exactly matched to a known reactive TCR set. The reference SARS-CoV-2 TCR set came from MIRA and was filtered for enrichment in COVID-19-positive ImmuneCODE repertoires, removing public or cross-reactive TCRs. Drawing on the MIRA antigens, annotated TCRs were analysed further at the level of specific ORF or position within ORF. Breadth was defined as the number of annotated unique rearrangements divided by the total number of unique productive rearrangements, and depth was defined as the summed frequency of the annotated unique rearrangements. Two-sided Wilcoxon rank-sum tests were used to compare TCR breadth between groups. As stored in TCRdb, this immuneACCESS dataset retains in-frame rearrangements with V and J assigned. A fraction of the clones does not appear; measured against another copy, unresolved V genes explain less than half of the discrepancy, and the remainder lacks a known reason. The V and J calls and clone size are taken from that table; D and trimming were inferred from the DNA. This sample lists 300,000 to 400,000 clones; 80% to 90% were detected once. The ten largest make up roughly a tenth of the sample.

The sample's treatment or condition, from its label and the paper: around 19 received Ad26.COV2.S at low or high dose, single or two shots; roughly five received placebo; per-sample allocation not given. Repertoires of vaccine and placebo recipients were sequenced from samples collected on day 63 after the first injection. Between 29 July and 7 August 2020, Cohort 1b enrolled around 24 adults aged 18-55 years at one site in Boston, USA. As a vaccine, Ad26.COV2.S was a replication-incompetent adenovirus type 26 vector that expressed a prefusion-stabilized SARS-CoV-2 spike protein derived from the original Wuhan strain.

The chain uses TRBV7-9 and TRBJ1-2; TRBD1 might be the D gene, on 5 matching bases. The specimen was peripheral blood, collected in a trial of Ad26.COV2.S vaccine versus placebo. The sequence derives from a person between 18 and 65 years old who received the Ad26.COV2.S COVID-19 vaccine or a placebo. Read as DNA, the sequence is TGTGCCAGCAGCTTATCACGAGAGGGGAATGGCTACACCTTC. It translates as CASSLSREGNGYTF.